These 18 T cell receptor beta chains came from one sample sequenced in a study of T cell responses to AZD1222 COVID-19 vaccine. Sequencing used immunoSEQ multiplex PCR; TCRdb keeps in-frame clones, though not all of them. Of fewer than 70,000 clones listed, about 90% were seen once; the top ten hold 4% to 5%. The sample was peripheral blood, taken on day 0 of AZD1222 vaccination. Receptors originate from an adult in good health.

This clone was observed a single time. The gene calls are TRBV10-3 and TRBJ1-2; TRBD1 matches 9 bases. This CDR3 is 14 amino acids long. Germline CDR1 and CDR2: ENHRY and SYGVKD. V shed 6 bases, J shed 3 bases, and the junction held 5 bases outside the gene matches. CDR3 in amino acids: CAIRPGQGDYGYTF. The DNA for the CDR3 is TGTGCCATCAGACCGGGACAGGGCGACTATGGCTACACCTTC.

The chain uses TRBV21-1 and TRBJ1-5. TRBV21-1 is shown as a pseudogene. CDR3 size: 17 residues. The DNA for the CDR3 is TGTGCCAGCAGCAAAGCAGGAGAGGACTATAGCAATCAGCCCCAGCATTTT. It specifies CASSKAGEDYSNQPQHF.

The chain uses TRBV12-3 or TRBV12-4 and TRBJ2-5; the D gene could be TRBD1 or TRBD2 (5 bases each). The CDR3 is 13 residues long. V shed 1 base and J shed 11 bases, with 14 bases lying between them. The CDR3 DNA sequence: TGTGCCAGCAGTTTAGGGGACCTTGGAGTTCAGTACTTC. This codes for CASSLGDLGVQYF.

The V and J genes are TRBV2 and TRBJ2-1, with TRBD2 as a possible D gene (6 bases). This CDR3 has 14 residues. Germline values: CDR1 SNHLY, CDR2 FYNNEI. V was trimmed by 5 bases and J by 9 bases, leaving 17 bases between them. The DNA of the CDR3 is TGTGCCAGCAGTCTGGGACTCGTCGCCAGTGAGCAGTTCTTC. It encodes CASSLGLVASEQFF.

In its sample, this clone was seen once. CDR3 nucleotides: TGTGCTAGTGGTTTGAGCCGCCCGAACACTGAAGCTTTCTTT. This gives the protein CASGLSRPNTEAFF. V and J are TRBV12-5 and TRBJ1-1, with D hard to call. The CDR3 runs 14 residues. In germline, CDR1 is LGHNT, CDR2 FRNRAP. V was trimmed by 2 bases and J by 1 base, leaving 8 bases between them.

The CDR3 reads CATSRDTRDTDTQYF. The CDR3 DNA sequence: TGTGCCACCAGCAGAGATACGAGGGACACAGATACGCAGTATTTT. The rearrangement uses TRBV15 and TRBJ2-3; a possible D gene is TRBD2 (5 bases). Germline CDR1 reads LNHNV; CDR2 reads YYDKDF (reference sequence). V was pared by 0 bases and J by 2 bases, with 9 bases between. This CDR3 has 15 residues.

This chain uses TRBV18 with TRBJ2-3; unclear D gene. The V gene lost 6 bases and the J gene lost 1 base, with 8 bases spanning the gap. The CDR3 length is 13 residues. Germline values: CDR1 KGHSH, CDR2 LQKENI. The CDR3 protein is CASSPTRTDTQYF. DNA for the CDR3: TGTGCCAGCTCGCCCACCCGCACAGATACGCAGTATTTT.

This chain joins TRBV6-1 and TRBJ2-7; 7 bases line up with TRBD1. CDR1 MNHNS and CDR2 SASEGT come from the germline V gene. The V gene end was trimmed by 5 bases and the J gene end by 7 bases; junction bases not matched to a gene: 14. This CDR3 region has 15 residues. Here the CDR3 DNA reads TGTGCCAGCAGTTTAGACTGGGAGACAGGGCCGGAGCAGTACTTC. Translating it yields CASSLDWETGPEQYF.

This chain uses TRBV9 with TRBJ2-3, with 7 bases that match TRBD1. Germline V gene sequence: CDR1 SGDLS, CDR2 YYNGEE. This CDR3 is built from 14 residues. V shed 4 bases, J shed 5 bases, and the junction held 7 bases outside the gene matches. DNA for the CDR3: TGTGCCAGCAGCCTACAGGGGATCAAAGATACGCAGTATTTT. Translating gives CASSLQGIKDTQYF.

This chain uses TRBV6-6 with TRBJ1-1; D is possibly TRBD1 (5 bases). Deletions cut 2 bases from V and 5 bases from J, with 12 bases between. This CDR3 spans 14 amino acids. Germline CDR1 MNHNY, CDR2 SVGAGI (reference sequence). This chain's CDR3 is CASSYRQWGTEAFF. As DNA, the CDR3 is TGTGCCAGCAGTTACCGCCAGTGGGGGACTGAAGCTTTCTTT.

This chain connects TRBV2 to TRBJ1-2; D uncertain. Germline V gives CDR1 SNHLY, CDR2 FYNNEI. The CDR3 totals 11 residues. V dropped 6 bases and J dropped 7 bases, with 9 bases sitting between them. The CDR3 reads CASSLSGGYTF. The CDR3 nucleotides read TGTGCCAGCAGCCTCTCTGGTGGCTACACCTTC.

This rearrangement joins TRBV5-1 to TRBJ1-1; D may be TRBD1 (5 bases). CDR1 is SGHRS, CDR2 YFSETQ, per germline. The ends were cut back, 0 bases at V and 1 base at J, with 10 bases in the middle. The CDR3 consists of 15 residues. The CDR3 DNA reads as TGCGCCAGCAGCTTGGCCCAGGGAGGGAACACTGAAGCTTTCTTT. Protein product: CASSLAQGGNTEAFF.

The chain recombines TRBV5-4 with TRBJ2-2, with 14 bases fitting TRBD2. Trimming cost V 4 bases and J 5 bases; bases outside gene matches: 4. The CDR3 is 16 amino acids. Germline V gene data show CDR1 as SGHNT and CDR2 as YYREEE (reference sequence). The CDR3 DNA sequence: TGTGCCAGCAGCCCGGGGACTAGCGGGGGAACCGGGGAGCTGTTTTTT. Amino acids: CASSPGTSGGTGELFF. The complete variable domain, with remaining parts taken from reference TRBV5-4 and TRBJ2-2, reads ETGVTQSPTHLIKTRGQQVTLRCSSQSGHNTVSWYQQALGQGPQFIFQYYREEENGRGNFPPRFSGLQFPNYSSELNVNALELDDSALYLCASSPGTSGGTGELFFGEGSRLTVL.

The CDR3 here is CASSFGLAGGPTDTQYF. The CDR3 region has the DNA TGTGCCAGCAGCTTCGGACTAGCGGGGGGGCCAACAGATACGCAGTATTTT. The chain links TRBV7-9 to TRBJ2-3; 15 nucleotides line up with TRBD2. The germline V gene encodes CDR1 SEHNR and CDR2 FQNEAQ (reference sequence). This CDR3 spans 17 amino acids. Unmatched junction bases numbered 4, after V lost 3 bases and J lost 3 bases.

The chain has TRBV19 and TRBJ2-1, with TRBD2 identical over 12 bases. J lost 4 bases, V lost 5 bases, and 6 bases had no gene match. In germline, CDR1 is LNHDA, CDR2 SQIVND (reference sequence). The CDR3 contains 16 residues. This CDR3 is CASSDPTSGGYNEQFF. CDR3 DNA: TGTGCCAGTAGTGACCCGACTAGCGGGGGTTACAATGAGCAGTTCTTC.

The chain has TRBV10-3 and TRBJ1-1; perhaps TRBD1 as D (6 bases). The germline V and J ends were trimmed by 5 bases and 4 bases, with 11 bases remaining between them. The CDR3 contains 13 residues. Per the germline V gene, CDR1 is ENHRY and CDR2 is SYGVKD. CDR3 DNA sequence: TGTGCCATCAGTAGGGGGGTAGTCACTGAAGCTTTCTTT. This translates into CAISRGVVTEAFF.

CDR3 sequence: CASSIGGTARTDTQYF. CDR3 sequence (DNA): TGTGCCAGTAGTATAGGGGGGACCGCCCGCACAGATACGCAGTATTTT. This rearrangement joins TRBV19 to TRBJ2-3, with D perhaps assigned TRBD1 or TRBD2 (5 bases each). The CDR3 runs 16 residues. Germline V gives CDR1 LNHDA, CDR2 SQIVND (reference sequence). The germline V and J ends were trimmed by 1 base and 1 base, with 12 bases remaining between them.

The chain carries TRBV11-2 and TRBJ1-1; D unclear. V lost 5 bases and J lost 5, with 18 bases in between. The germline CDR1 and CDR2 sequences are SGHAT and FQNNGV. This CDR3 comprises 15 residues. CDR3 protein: CASSPRTAMGTEAFF. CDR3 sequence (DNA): TGTGCCAGCAGCCCCAGGACCGCAATGGGGACTGAAGCTTTCTTT.